This paragraph reports one T cell receptor (beta chain). At the DNA level, this CDR3 is encoded by other sequences in the same sample as well. The record originates from a study of shared clonotypes between healthy human individuals. The method was immunoSEQ multiplex PCR; TCRdb's version includes in-frame clones alone and lacks a portion of them. This table holds almost 750,000 clones, over 60% found once. The germline gives CDR1 LNHNV, CDR2 YYDKDF (reference sequence). V was pared by 1 base and J by 0 bases, with 3 bases between. There are 13 residues in the CDR3. Investigators divided CD4+ cells into CD45RA+ naive and CD45RA-negative memory subsets.

The chain has TRBV15 and TRBJ1-1; D unclear. Sequenced material: memory CD4+ T cells sorted from blood. Subset specified: CD45RA-negative fraction. The receptor was derived from a woman in her 30s in good health. CDR3 amino acids: CATSRGVNTEAFF. The DNA of the CDR3 is TGTGCCACCAGCAGAGGCGTGAACACTGAAGCTTTCTTT.